This TCR delta chain is drawn from a study of gamma-delta chains in newborns, infants, children. As for the study in general: Microbial exposure reportedly drives polyclonal innate γδ T cell expansion after birth.

Trimming took 4 bases from V and 1 from J; bases not matched to a gene: 29. Germline CDR1 is TSWWSYY and CDR2 is QGS. The CDR3 is 25 amino acids. TCRdb reprocessed the reads through CATT. Among about 6,900 delta-chain clones listed, around 2% were seen once. The chain uses TRDV1 and TRDJ2; 11 nucleotides line up with TRDD3. This TCR was sampled from a child who was a newborn, infant or young child, either healthy, febrile or measles-vaccinated (not recorded which). Sequenced input: blood. CDR3 loop: CALGAGLPISSGGYESPFLTAQLFF. The CDR3 nucleotides read TGTGCTCTTGGGGCCGGCCTTCCTATATCCAGTGGGGGATACGAGAGCCCATTTTTGACAGCACAACTCTTCTTT.